The rows below give T cell receptor beta chains drawn from one sample of a study of T cell responses to AZD1222 COVID-19 vaccine. Measured with immunoSEQ multiplex PCR; TCRdb has only the in-frame clones, and not every one. The sample records approximately 160,000 clones, roughly nine tenths being singletons. The sample consisted of peripheral blood, taken on day 0 of AZD1222 vaccination. The source of these receptors is an adult in good health. The CDR3 runs from the conserved cysteine through the conserved F or W. D genes are given only for firm matches. The size entry is marked missing in some rows and otherwise reads once, few, many or a size class.

cdr3_aa | cdr3_nt | clone_size | v_call | cdr3_length | d_call | j_call
CASSVGYDEQFF | TGTGCCAGCAGCGTGGGGTACGATGAGCAGTTCTTC | - | TRBV9 | 12 | - | TRBJ2-1
CSASPSGAVGAFF | TGCAGTGCTAGTCCCTCCGGGGCAGTCGGGGCTTTCTTT | - | TRBV20-1 | 13 | - | TRBJ1-1
CASSESGTGGLAQHF | TGTGCCAGCAGTGAATCCGGGACAGGGGGCTTGGCCCAGCATTTT | - | TRBV6-1 | 15 | TRBD1 | TRBJ1-5
CASSSPGKGGATNEKLFF | TGTGCCAGCAGTTCCCCCGGAAAGGGGGGCGCGACTAATGAAAAACTGTTTTTT | - | TRBV28 | 18 | - | TRBJ1-4
CASSIRARREDQPQHF | TGTGCCAGTAGTATAAGGGCACGAAGGGAGGATCAGCCCCAGCATTTT | - | TRBV19 | 16 | - | TRBJ1-5
CATSDYVNEQFF | TGTGCCACCAGTGATTACGTCAATGAGCAGTTCTTC | - | TRBV24-1 | 12 | - | TRBJ2-1
CASSQESGGGLLYEQYF | TGCGCCAGCAGCCAAGAAAGTGGGGGGGGACTTTTATACGAGCAGTACTTC | - | TRBV4-1 | 17 | TRBD2 | TRBJ2-7
CASSLLAQSSYEQYF | TGTGCCAGCAGTTTACTAGCGCAGAGCTCCTACGAGCAGTACTTC | few | TRBV6-2/TRBV6-3 | 15 | TRBD2 | TRBJ2-7
CASSVKLAGAGELFF | TGTGCCAGCAGCGTCAAACTAGCGGGGGCCGGGGAGCTGTTTTTT | - | TRBV7-2 | 15 | TRBD2 | TRBJ2-2
CASSVGQGARNTEAFF | TGTGCCAGCAGCGTAGGACAGGGGGCTAGGAACACTGAAGCTTTCTTT | - | TRBV9 | 16 | TRBD1 | TRBJ1-1
CASSPSGASGYGYTF | TGCGCCAGCAGCCCGTCGGGGGCTTCGGGCTATGGCTACACCTTC | - | TRBV4-1 | 15 | - | TRBJ1-2
CASSTPGLAGPYEETQYF | TGTGCCAGCAGCACCCCTGGACTAGCGGGTCCTTACGAAGAGACCCAGTACTTC | - | TRBV21-1 | 18 | - | TRBJ2-5
CASSLRAGSPEGYTF | TGTGCCAGCAGTTTAAGAGCGGGCAGCCCAGAGGGCTACACCTTC | - | TRBV27 | 15 | - | TRBJ1-2
CASSLGTLPAAFF | TGTGCCAGCAGCTTGGGGACCCTACCGGCTGCTTTCTTT | - | TRBV5-5 | 13 | - | TRBJ1-1
CASSMGTSGVTDTQYF | TGTGCCAGCAGCATGGGGACTAGCGGGGTCACAGATACGCAGTATTTT | few | TRBV7-2 | 16 | TRBD2 | TRBJ2-3
CASSPAKGSEQYF | TGTGCCAGCTCACCAGCGAAAGGGAGCGAGCAGTACTTC | - | TRBV18 | 13 | - | TRBJ2-7
CASSLLGVLAGKSSYEQYF | TGCGCCAGCAGCTTGTTGGGCGTTCTAGCGGGTAAGAGCTCCTACGAGCAGTACTTC | few | TRBV5-1 | 19 | TRBD2 | TRBJ2-7
CASSGWTVTGNTIYF | TGTGCCAGTAGTGGATGGACGGTAACTGGAAACACCATATATTTT | - | TRBV19 | 15 | - | TRBJ1-3
CASSLSRGTGELFF | TGTGCCAGCAGCTTGTCTCGGGGAACCGGGGAGCTGTTTTTT | - | TRBV7-9 | 14 | - | TRBJ2-2
CASSQGLATYNEQFF | TGTGCCAGCAGCCAAGGACTAGCGACTTACAATGAGCAGTTCTTC | - | TRBV4-2 | 15 | TRBD2 | TRBJ2-1
CAIKDVGAGELFF | TGTGCCATTAAGGACGTGGGGGCCGGGGAGCTGTTTTTT | - | TRBV19 | 13 | - | TRBJ2-2
CASSLAPGLSSGNTIYF | TGCGCCAGCAGCTTGGCACCCGGGCTTTCCTCTGGAAACACCATATATTTT | - | TRBV5-1 | 17 | - | TRBJ1-3
CASSMSGPTSYEQYF | TGTGCCAGTAGTATGAGCGGACCTACCTCCTACGAGCAGTACTTC | - | TRBV19 | 15 | - | TRBJ2-7
CASSSTITGEAFF | TGTGCCAGCAGTTCGACGATTACGGGTGAAGCTTTCTTT | - | TRBV6-2/TRBV6-3 | 13 | - | TRBJ1-1
CSASSGYYNSPLHF | TGCAGTGCTAGTTCAGGGTACTATAATTCACCCCTCCACTTT | - | TRBV20-1 | 14 | - | TRBJ1-6
CASSSGGEDYGYTF | TGTGCCAGTAGCAGCGGGGGAGAGGACTATGGCTACACCTTC | - | TRBV19 | 14 | - | TRBJ1-2
CASTYTSGRRGTGELFF | TGTGCCAGCACCTACACTAGCGGGAGAAGGGGCACCGGGGAGCTGTTTTTT | - | TRBV7-2 | 17 | TRBD2 | TRBJ2-2
CASSQDLGRDKNTEAFF | TGTGCCAGCAGCCAAGATTTGGGCAGGGATAAGAACACTGAAGCTTTCTTT | - | TRBV4-2 | 17 | - | TRBJ1-1
CASSLGQGVEKLFF | TGCGCCAGCAGCTTGGGACAGGGGGTCGAAAAACTGTTTTTT | - | TRBV5-1 | 14 | TRBD1 | TRBJ1-4
CASSVEGSSGNTIYF | TGTGCCAGCAGCGTAGAGGGGAGCTCTGGAAACACCATATATTTT | - | TRBV9 | 15 | - | TRBJ1-3
CASSSQPNQPQHF | TGTGCCAGCAGTAGCCAACCCAATCAGCCCCAGCATTTT | - | TRBV27 | 13 | - | TRBJ1-5
CASSLGTVPNTEAFF | TGTGCCAGCAGTTTGGGGACGGTCCCGAACACTGAAGCTTTCTTT | - | TRBV27 | 15 | - | TRBJ1-1
CASSLLLGGIYNEQFF | TGCGCCAGCAGCTTACTGCTTGGCGGGATTTACAATGAGCAGTTCTTC | - | TRBV5-1 | 16 | - | TRBJ2-1
CASSISSLAGGSGEQYF | TGTGCCAGTAGTATTTCTAGCTTAGCGGGAGGATCCGGCGAGCAGTACTTC | once | TRBV19 | 17 | TRBD2 | TRBJ2-7
CASSITEYNEQFF | TGTGCCAGCAGCATTACAGAGTACAATGAGCAGTTCTTC | - | TRBV21-1 | 13 | - | TRBJ2-1
CATTLGTHGNTGELFF | TGCGCCACCACCCTCGGGACTCATGGTAACACCGGGGAGCTGTTTTTT | - | TRBV5-1 | 16 | - | TRBJ2-2
CASSAPSSYEQYF | TGTGCCAGCAGTGCCCCCTCCTCCTACGAGCAGTACTTC | - | TRBV12-3/TRBV12-4 | 13 | - | TRBJ2-7
CASSPGKLAGVQETQYF | TGCGCCAGCAGCCCCGGCAAGTTAGCGGGAGTCCAAGAGACCCAGTACTTC | - | TRBV5-1 | 17 | TRBD2 | TRBJ2-5
CASSSVTGNYGYTF | TGTGCCAGCAGCTCAGTCACGGGAAACTATGGCTACACCTTC | few | TRBV7-9 | 14 | - | TRBJ1-2
CASRTGNYGYTF | TGTGCCAGCAGAACTGGAAACTATGGCTACACCTTC | - | TRBV27 | 12 | - | TRBJ1-2
CASSQEYGQGAGEQYF | TGTGCCAGCAGCCAAGAGTATGGACAGGGGGCAGGGGAGCAGTACTTC | - | TRBV4-2 | 16 | TRBD1 | TRBJ2-7
CASSPGQGAQHF | TGTGCCAGCTCACCGGGACAGGGTGCCCAGCATTTT | once | TRBV18 | 12 | TRBD1 | TRBJ1-5
CASSYSGGQAEGYTF | TGTGCCAGCAGTTACTCAGGTGGGCAGGCGGAGGGCTACACCTTC | once | TRBV6-5 | 15 | - | TRBJ1-2
CASSLVAGRDGVGTEAFF | TGTGCCAGCAGCTTAGTCGCGGGTCGGGACGGGGTAGGGACTGAAGCTTTCTTT | - | TRBV7-9 | 18 | - | TRBJ1-1
CASSPSGLAAGRGGANVLTF | TGCGCCAGCAGCCCCTCCGGGTTGGCAGCGGGGCGAGGGGGGGCCAACGTCCTGACTTTC | - | TRBV4-1 | 20 | TRBD2 | TRBJ2-6
CASSGAQGSYEQYF | TGTGCCAGCAGTGGGGCTCAGGGATCCTACGAGCAGTACTTC | - | TRBV2 | 14 | - | TRBJ2-7
CASSGLAASSYEQYF | TGTGCCAGCAGTGGGCTAGCGGCCAGCTCCTACGAGCAGTACTTC | - | TRBV2 | 15 | TRBD2 | TRBJ2-7
CASSVDSGGSGNTIYF | TGTGCCAGCAGCGTAGATTCAGGGGGTTCTGGAAACACCATATATTTT | - | TRBV9 | 16 | TRBD1 | TRBJ1-3
CAISGTLAGGSNEQFF | TGTGCCATCAGTGGAACTCTAGCGGGAGGATCGAATGAGCAGTTCTTC | - | TRBV10-3 | 16 | TRBD2 | TRBJ2-1
CATRDSNTGELFF | TGTGCCACCAGAGACTCCAACACCGGGGAGCTGTTTTTT | - | TRBV24-1 | 13 | - | TRBJ2-2
CAWSLSSGNTIYF | TGTGCCTGGAGCTTGAGCTCTGGAAACACCATATATTTT | - | TRBV30 | 13 | - | TRBJ1-3
CASSLVQGFNQPQHF | TGTGCCAGCAGCTTAGTGCAGGGTTTCAATCAGCCCCAGCATTTT | - | TRBV11-2 | 15 | - | TRBJ1-5